These 30 T cell receptor beta chains came from one sample sequenced in a study of graft-versus-host responses after intestinal transplantation. TCRdb's copy holds only in-frame clones and misses some; the assay was immunoSEQ multiplex PCR. The sample records tens of thousands of clones, 91% being singletons. No antigen has been identified for these receptors. Sequencing used unstimulated CD4+ T cells sorted from spleen or lymph node cells, obtained before intestinal transplant. These receptors were taken from a human donor who received an intestinal transplant.

This chain connects TRBV2 to TRBJ1-5; D unresolved. The CDR3 sequence is 13 residues long. The germline V gene has CDR1 SNHLY and CDR2 FYNNEI. V lost 4 bases and J 4 bases, leaving 8 bases between the germline ends. CDR3 amino acids: CASSGGGNQPQHF. CDR3 DNA sequence: TGTGCCAGCAGTGGTGGCGGAAATCAGCCCCAGCATTTT.

The chain joins TRBV7-9 to TRBJ2-7; 10 nucleotides line up with TRBD2. This CDR3 contains 15 residues. The germline CDR1 and CDR2 sequences are SEHNR and FQNEAQ (reference sequence). Germline trimming cut 4 bases from V and 1 base from J; bases unmatched to any gene: 4. The CDR3 reads CASSSSGGASYEQYF. DNA for the CDR3: TGTGCCAGCAGCTCGAGCGGGGGGGCATCCTACGAGCAGTACTTC.

This clone has only one observation. The CDR3: CASSRSTWASGGPYEQYF. In DNA form, the CDR3 reads TGTGCCAGCAGTCGTAGCACCTGGGCTAGCGGGGGGCCCTACGAGCAGTACTTC. The chain recombines TRBV7-8 with TRBJ2-5; 11 bases line up with TRBD2. The J call may be wrong; the DNA end is better matched by TRBJ2-7. Germline V gene lookup returns CDR1 SGHVS and CDR2 FQNEAQ. The CDR3 is made up of 18 amino acids.

The rearrangement links TRBV7-2 to TRBJ1-2; 7 bases match TRBD1. CDR3 length: 14 amino acids. V dropped 1 base and J dropped 8; count of bases not matched to a gene: 7. Germline V lookup: CDR1 SGHTA, CDR2 FQGNSA. Here the CDR3 DNA reads TGTGCCAGCAGCTTAGGAGACAGGGAACGGGGCTACACCTTC. Protein product: CASSLGDRERGYTF.

The rearrangement links TRBV10-3 to TRBJ1-2; a possible D gene is TRBD1 (5 bases). V dropped 0 bases and J dropped 9 bases, with 11 bases sitting between them. The germline gives CDR1 ENHRY, CDR2 SYGVKD. This CDR3 contains 13 residues. In DNA form, the CDR3 reads TGTGCCATCAGTGAGTCGGGGCAGACCAGCTACACCTTC. It translates to CAISESGQTSYTF.

The chain couples TRBV14 to TRBJ1-2; 7 bases fit TRBD1. Losses at the gene ends were 2 bases for V and 4 bases for J; bases not matched to a gene: 7. This CDR3 is 15 amino acids long. Per germline, CDR1 SGHDN and CDR2 FVKESK. As DNA, the CDR3 is TGTGCCAGCAGCCAATTTAACAGGGGAACCTATGGCTACACCTTC. It codes for CASSQFNRGTYGYTF.

This clone has more than one count but fewer than ten. The chain links TRBV25-1 to TRBJ1-2; 9 bases fit TRBD1. V lost 3 bases, J lost 4 bases, and 9 bases stayed unmatched. The CDR3 has 16 amino acids. In germline, CDR1 is MGHDK, CDR2 SYGVNS. The CDR3 DNA reads TGTGCCAGCAGTGACAGGGGGGGACAGGGAATCTATGGCTACACCTTC. This codes for CASSDRGGQGIYGYTF.

The chain couples TRBV11-3 to TRBJ2-7, with TRBD2 matching over 7 bases. The CDR3 spans 14 residues. The ends lost 4 bases at V and 5 bases at J; junction bases unmatched: 8. Germline lookup yields CDR1 SGHNT and CDR2 YENEEA. The CDR3 DNA is TGTGCCAGCAGCTACGTGCCAGGGAGGGACGAGCAGTACTTC. Amino acids: CASSYVPGRDEQYF.

The V gene is TRBV4-1, the J gene TRBJ2-3; TRBD2 might be the D (6 bases). There are 17 residues in the CDR3. Germline CDR1 and CDR2: MGHRA and YSYEKL. Between the trimmed V and J ends, which lost 0 bases and 5 bases, there was a span of 18 bases. As DNA, the CDR3 is TGCGCCAGCAGCCAAGATGTCGCAGCGGGCAGTGGAGATACGCAGTATTTT. Its translation: CASSQDVAAGSGDTQYF.

The chain links TRBV6-5 to TRBJ1-1; D gene uncertain. Germline V gene sequence: CDR1 MNHEY, CDR2 SVGAGI. The V end lost 6 bases, the J end lost 3 bases, and 11 bases lay between the germline ends. The CDR3 extends over 13 amino acids. The CDR3 DNA reads as TGTGCCAGCAGGAGAGGACTGGACACTGAAGCTTTCTTT. Protein product: CASRRGLDTEAFF.

The chain is built from TRBV9 and TRBJ2-2, with D unresolved. Trimming removed 4 bases at V and 6 bases at J, with 7 bases between. The CDR3 consists of 12 residues. Per germline, CDR1 SGDLS and CDR2 YYNGEE. The CDR3 DNA reads as TGTGCCAGCAGCCTAACGGCCGGGGAGCTGTTTTTT. It yields the protein CASSLTAGELFF.

In DNA, the CDR3 is TGCAGCGTTGGGACAGGGGGCCTCCGCTCAAGCTACGAGCAGTACTTC. As protein: CSVGTGGLRSSYEQYF. V is TRBV29-1 and J is TRBJ2-7; TRBD1 aligns across 11 bases. Germline V gene sequence: CDR1 SQVTM, CDR2 ANQGSEA. V gave up 4 bases and J gave up 3 bases; unmatched junction bases: 11. The CDR3 consists of 16 residues.

V usage is TRBV4-3 and J usage is TRBJ2-3, with 13 bases identical to TRBD2. The CDR3 has 18 amino acids. In germline, CDR1 is LGHNA, CDR2 YSLEER. The ends lost 2 bases at V and 0 bases at J; junction bases unmatched: 5. The CDR3 sequence: CASSQSTSGGSSTDTQYF. CDR3 DNA: TGCGCCAGCAGCCAATCGACTAGCGGGGGGTCTAGCACAGATACGCAGTATTTT.

The V gene is TRBV5-1, the J gene TRBJ2-1, with D perhaps TRBD1 (6 bases). The V gene's germline CDR1 is SGHRS and CDR2 YFSETQ. This CDR3 is 15 amino acids long. Trimming removed 1 base at V and 5 bases at J, with 13 bases between. CDR3 sequence: CASSLSGVPNNEQFF. The CDR3 DNA follows: TGCGCCAGCAGCTTGTCAGGGGTCCCTAACAATGAGCAGTTCTTC.

This chain's CDR3 is CASSATSGGWDEQFF. The CDR3 coding sequence is TGTGCCAGCAGCGCCACTAGCGGGGGGTGGGATGAGCAGTTCTTC. The chain employs TRBV9 and TRBJ2-1; 12 bases align to TRBD2. Germline V gene data show CDR1 as SGDLS and CDR2 as YYNGEE. This CDR3 spans 15 amino acids. V gave up 3 bases and J gave up 8 bases; unmatched junction bases: 6.

The J gene is TRBJ2-7, the V gene TRBV7-2; 7 nucleotides align to TRBD1. The germline V gene encodes CDR1 SGHTA and CDR2 FQGNSA. This CDR3 region has 15 residues. V trimming: 2 bases; J trimming: 3 bases; junction bases outside the gene matches: 7. Written as DNA, the CDR3 is TGTGCCAGCAGCTTAAAAGGGGGACAGAACTACGAGCAGTACTTC. This sequence encodes CASSLKGGQNYEQYF.

The V gene is TRBV2, the J gene TRBJ1-2; 9 bases agree with TRBD1. Per the germline V gene, CDR1 is SNHLY and CDR2 is FYNNEI. There are 17 residues in the CDR3. With V trimmed by 4 bases and J by 4 bases, 13 bases remained unmatched. The chain's CDR3 is CASSVSKGTGLVYGYTF. The CDR3 DNA sequence: TGTGCCAGCAGTGTATCAAAGGGGACAGGGCTAGTCTATGGCTACACCTTC.

This sequence joins TRBV5-6 and TRBJ2-5, with D perhaps matching TRBD1 (6 bases). CDR3 length: 14 amino acids. Trimming cost V 0 bases and J 5 bases, with 11 bases left between them. CDR1 SGHDT and CDR2 YYEEEE come from the germline V gene. In DNA, the CDR3 is TGTGCCAGCAGCTTGGGAGACAGGAGCGAGACCCAGTACTTC. Translated: CASSLGDRSETQYF.

This chain links TRBV5-5 with TRBJ1-3; D gene unclear. V lost 4 bases, J lost 1 base, and 9 bases lay in between. Per germline, CDR1 SGHKS and CDR2 YYEKEE (reference sequence). The CDR3 runs to 14 residues. CDR3 coding DNA: TGTGCCAGCAGCCAGGTCGTATCTGGAAACACCATATATTTT. Encoded protein: CASSQVVSGNTIYF. The full variable domain, in which reference TRBV5-5 and TRBJ1-3 provide the parts outside the CDR3, is DAGVTQSPTHLIKTRGQQVTLRCSPISGHKSVSWYQQVLGQGPQFIFQYYEKEERGRGNFPDRFSARQFPNYSSELNVNALLLGDSALYLCASSQVVSGNTIYFGEGSWLTVV.

The chain links TRBV30 to TRBJ1-2, with D perhaps matching TRBD1 (5 bases). The length of the CDR3 is 12 residues. Looked up from germline, CDR1 is GTSNPN and CDR2 is SVGIG (reference sequence). Trimming shortened V by 5 bases and J by 8 bases, and 15 bases separated the two germline ends. This CDR3 is CAWVEFGAGYTF. CDR3 sequence (DNA): TGTGCCTGGGTGGAGTTTGGGGCAGGCTACACCTTC.

The chain couples TRBV19 to TRBJ2-7; 8 positions agree with TRBD2. V shed 3 bases, J shed 2 bases, and the junction held 6 bases outside the gene matches. Germline values: CDR1 LNHDA, CDR2 SQIVND (reference sequence). This CDR3 region has 15 residues. CDR3: CASSITSGRTYEQYF. The CDR3 DNA sequence: TGTGCCAGTAGTATTACTAGCGGACGGACCTACGAGCAGTACTTC.

The V and J genes are TRBV7-6 and TRBJ1-4; D not resolved. Germline V gives CDR1 SGHVS, CDR2 FNYEAQ. V was shortened by 3 bases and J by 7 bases, with 12 bases between the two germline ends. The CDR3 is 14 amino acids. CDR3 in DNA: TGTGCCAGCAGCTTTCGAGCGTCGGCTGAAAAACTGTTTTTT. It encodes CASSFRASAEKLFF.

The V and J genes are TRBV7-9 and TRBJ1-1; no firm D call. V was cut by 2 bases and J by 4 bases, with 8 bases left in between. The CDR3 runs 13 residues. Germline-derived CDR1 and CDR2 are SEHNR and FQNEAQ (reference sequence). CDR3 loop: CASSLREGTEAFF. In nucleotides, the CDR3 is TGTGCCAGCAGCTTAAGGGAGGGCACTGAAGCTTTCTTT.

The chain combines TRBV5-3 with TRBJ1-2, with TRBD1 matching over 10 bases. TRBV5-3 is identified as an open reading frame with a role that is uncertain. There are 18 residues in the CDR3. V trimming: 0 bases; J trimming: 7 bases; junction bases outside the gene matches: 15. In DNA form, the CDR3 reads TGTGCCAGAAGCTTGGGGACGACCGGGACAGGGGAAGGAGGTGGCTACACCTTC. It encodes CARSLGTTGTGEGGGYTF.

CDR3 DNA sequence: TGTGCCAGCAGCTTAGGCAGGGAGGGACAGCCCCAGCATTTT. The encoded protein is CASSLGREGQPQHF. The chain joins TRBV7-2 to TRBJ1-5, with D possibly TRBD1 on 5 matching bases. Trimming left V 1 base short and J 7 bases short, with 11 bases between. Germline CDR1 and CDR2: SGHTA and FQGNSA. The CDR3 has 14 residues.

This sequence joins TRBV5-6 and TRBJ1-6; possibly TRBD1 for D (5 bases). Trimming pared 5 bases from V and 10 bases from J, leaving 22 bases between. Germline V CDR1 and CDR2: SGHDT, YYEEEE. The CDR3 runs to 16 residues. The CDR3 DNA reads as TGTGCCAGCAGTAAGGCGGGCGGGGCCGTAATCTCACCCCTCCACTTT. Its translation is CASSKAGGAVISPLHF.

The J gene is TRBJ1-5, the V gene TRBV30; 9 nucleotides match TRBD1. The CDR3 runs 16 residues. The ends lost 2 bases at V and 3 bases at J; junction bases unmatched: 8. The germline CDR1 and CDR2 sequences are GTSNPN and SVGIG (reference sequence). In DNA, the CDR3 is TGTGCCTGGAGTATCACAGGGGGCCGGGACAATCAGCCCCAGCATTTT. It codes for CAWSITGGRDNQPQHF.

V gene TRBV7-2 combines with J gene TRBJ1-1, with D maybe TRBD1 (5 bases). V was trimmed by 1 base and J by 3 bases, leaving 15 bases between them. Germline lookup yields CDR1 SGHTA and CDR2 FQGNSA. This CDR3 has 16 residues. The CDR3 is CASSLDGTTPDTEAFF. The CDR3 coding sequence is TGTGCCAGCAGCTTAGATGGGACTACGCCAGACACTGAAGCTTTCTTT.

V is TRBV15 and J is TRBJ2-3; 10 bases fit TRBD1. J was trimmed by 4 bases and V by 1 base; bases with no gene match: 2. Germline V gives CDR1 LNHNV, CDR2 YYDKDF (reference sequence). The CDR3 totals 15 residues. CDR3 region: CATSRAGQGSDTQYF. The CDR3 DNA is TGTGCCACCAGCAGAGCGGGACAGGGGTCAGATACGCAGTATTTT.

The chain recombines TRBV5-6 with TRBJ1-5; tentative D call: TRBD1 (6 bases). The V end was cut by 2 bases, the J end by 4 bases, with 16 bases between. The germline gives CDR1 SGHDT, CDR2 YYEEEE. The CDR3 loop spans 16 amino acids. The CDR3 coding sequence is TGTGCCAGCAGCTTTTATACAGGGTTGGGAAATCAGCCCCAGCATTTT. Translating it yields CASSFYTGLGNQPQHF.